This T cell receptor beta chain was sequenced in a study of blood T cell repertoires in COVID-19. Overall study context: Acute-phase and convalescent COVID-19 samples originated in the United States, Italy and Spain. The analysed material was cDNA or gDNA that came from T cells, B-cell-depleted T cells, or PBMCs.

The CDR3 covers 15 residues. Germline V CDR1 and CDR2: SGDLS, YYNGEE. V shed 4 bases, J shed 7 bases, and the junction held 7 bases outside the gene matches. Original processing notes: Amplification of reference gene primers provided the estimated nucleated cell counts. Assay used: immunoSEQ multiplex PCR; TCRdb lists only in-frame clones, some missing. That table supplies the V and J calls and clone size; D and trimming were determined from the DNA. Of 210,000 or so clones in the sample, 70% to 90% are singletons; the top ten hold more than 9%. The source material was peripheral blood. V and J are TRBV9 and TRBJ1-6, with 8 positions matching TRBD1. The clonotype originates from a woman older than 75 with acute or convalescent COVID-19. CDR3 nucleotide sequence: TGTGCCAGCAGCACCCGCGGACAGGGAAATTCACCCCTCCACTTT. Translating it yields CASSTRGQGNSPLHF. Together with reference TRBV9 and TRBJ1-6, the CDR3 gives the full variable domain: DSGVTQTPKHLITATGQRVTLRCSPRSGDLSVYWYQQSLDQGLQFLIQYYNGEERAKGNILERFSAQQFPDLHSELNLSSLELGDSALYFCASSTRGQGNSPLHFGNGTRLTVT.